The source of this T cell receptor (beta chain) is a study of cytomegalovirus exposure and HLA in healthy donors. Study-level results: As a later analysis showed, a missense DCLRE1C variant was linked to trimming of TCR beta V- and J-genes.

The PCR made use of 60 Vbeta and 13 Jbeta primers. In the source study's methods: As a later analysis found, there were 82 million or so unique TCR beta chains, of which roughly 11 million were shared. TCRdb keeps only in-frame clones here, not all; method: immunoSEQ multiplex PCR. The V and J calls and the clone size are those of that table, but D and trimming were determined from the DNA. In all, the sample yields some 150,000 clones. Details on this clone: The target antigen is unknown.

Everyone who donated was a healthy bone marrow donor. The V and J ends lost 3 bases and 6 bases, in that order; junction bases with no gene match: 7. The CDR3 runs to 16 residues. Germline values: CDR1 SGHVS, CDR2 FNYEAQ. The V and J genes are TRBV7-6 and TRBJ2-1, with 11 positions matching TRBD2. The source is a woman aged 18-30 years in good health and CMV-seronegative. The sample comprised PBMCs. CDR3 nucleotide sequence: TGTGCCAGCAGCTTCCAGTTAGCGGGAGGGCCCAATGAGCAGTTCTTC. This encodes CASSFQLAGGPNEQFF.